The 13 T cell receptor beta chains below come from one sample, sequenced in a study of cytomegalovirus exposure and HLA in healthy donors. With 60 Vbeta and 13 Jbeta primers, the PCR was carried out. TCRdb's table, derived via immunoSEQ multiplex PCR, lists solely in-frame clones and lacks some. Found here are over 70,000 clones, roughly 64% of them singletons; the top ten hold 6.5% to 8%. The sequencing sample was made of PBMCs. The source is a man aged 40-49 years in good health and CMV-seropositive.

The CDR3 loop reads CASSVGTGFREQFF. The CDR3 DNA sequence: TGTGCCAGCAGCGTAGGGACAGGGTTTCGAGAGCAGTTCTTC. The V call is TRBV9, the J call TRBJ2-1; 8 bases are shared with TRBD1. The germline V gene has CDR1 SGDLS and CDR2 YYNGEE. Trimming at V came to 0 bases and at J to 10 bases, leaving 6 bases not matched to a gene. The CDR3 length is 14 residues.

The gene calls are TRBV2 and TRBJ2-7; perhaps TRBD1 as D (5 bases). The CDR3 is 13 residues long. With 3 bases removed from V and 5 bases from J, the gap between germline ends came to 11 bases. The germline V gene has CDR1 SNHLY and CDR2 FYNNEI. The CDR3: CASSDSGFHEQYF. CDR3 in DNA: TGTGCCAGCAGTGATTCAGGGTTCCACGAGCAGTACTTC.

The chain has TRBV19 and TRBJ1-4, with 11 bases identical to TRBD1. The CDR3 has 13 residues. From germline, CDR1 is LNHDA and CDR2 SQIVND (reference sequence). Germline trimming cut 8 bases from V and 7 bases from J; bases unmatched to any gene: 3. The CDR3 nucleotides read TGTGCCAGTGCGGACAGGGGGCCTGAAAAACTGTTTTTT. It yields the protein CASADRGPEKLFF.

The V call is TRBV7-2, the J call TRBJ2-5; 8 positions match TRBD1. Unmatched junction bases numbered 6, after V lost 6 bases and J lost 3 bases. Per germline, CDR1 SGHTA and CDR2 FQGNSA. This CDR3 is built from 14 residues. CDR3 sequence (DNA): TGTGCCAGCAGTCGGGACAGGCGAGAAGAGACCCAGTACTTC. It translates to CASSRDRREETQYF.

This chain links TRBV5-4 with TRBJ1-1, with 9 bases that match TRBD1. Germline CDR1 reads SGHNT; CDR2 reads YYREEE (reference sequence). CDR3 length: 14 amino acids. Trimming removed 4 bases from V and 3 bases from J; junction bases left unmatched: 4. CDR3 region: CASSVQGADTEAFF. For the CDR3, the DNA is TGTGCCAGCAGCGTACAGGGGGCAGACACTGAAGCTTTCTTT.

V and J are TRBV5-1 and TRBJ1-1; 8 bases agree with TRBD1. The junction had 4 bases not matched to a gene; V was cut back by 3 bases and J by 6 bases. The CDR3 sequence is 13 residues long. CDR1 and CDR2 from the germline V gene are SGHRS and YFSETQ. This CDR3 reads CASSSGQGPEAFF. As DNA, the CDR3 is TGCGCCAGCAGCTCCGGACAGGGCCCTGAAGCTTTCTTT.

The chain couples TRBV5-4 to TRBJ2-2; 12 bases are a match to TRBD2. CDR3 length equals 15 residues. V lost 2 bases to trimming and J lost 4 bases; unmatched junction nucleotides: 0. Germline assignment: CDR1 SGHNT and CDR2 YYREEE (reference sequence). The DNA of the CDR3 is TGTGCCAGCAGCTTACTAGCGGGAGGCACCGGGGAGCTGTTTTTT. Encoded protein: CASSLLAGGTGELFF.

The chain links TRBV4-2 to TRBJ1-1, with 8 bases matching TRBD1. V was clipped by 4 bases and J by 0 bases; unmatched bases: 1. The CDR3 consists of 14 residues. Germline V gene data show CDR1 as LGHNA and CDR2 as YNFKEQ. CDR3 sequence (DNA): TGTGCCAGCAGCCTGACAGGGGTGAACACTGAAGCTTTCTTT. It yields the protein CASSLTGVNTEAFF.

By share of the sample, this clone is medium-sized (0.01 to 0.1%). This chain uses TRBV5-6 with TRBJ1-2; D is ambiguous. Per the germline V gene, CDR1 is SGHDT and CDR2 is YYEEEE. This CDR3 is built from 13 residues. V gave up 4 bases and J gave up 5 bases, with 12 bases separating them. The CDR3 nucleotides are TGTGCCAGCAGCCCTAAAACAGATTATGGCTACACCTTC. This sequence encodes CASSPKTDYGYTF.

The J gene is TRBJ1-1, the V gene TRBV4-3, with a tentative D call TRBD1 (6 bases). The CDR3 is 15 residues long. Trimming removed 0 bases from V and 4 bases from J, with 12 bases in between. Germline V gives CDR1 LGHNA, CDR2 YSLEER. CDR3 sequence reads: CASSQDEGGGTEAFF. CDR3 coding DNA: TGCGCCAGCAGCCAAGATGAAGGGGGTGGCACTGAAGCTTTCTTT.

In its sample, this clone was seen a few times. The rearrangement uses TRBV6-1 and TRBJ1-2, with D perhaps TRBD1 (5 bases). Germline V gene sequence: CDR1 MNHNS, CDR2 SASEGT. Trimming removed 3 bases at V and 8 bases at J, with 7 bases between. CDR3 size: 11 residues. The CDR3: CASSEGGGYTF. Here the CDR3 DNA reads TGTGCCAGCAGTGAGGGGGGAGGCTACACCTTC.

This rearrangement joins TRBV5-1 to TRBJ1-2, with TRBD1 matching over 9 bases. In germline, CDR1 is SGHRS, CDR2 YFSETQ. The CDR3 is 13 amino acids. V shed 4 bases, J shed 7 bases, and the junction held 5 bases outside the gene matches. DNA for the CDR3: TGCGCCAGCAGCGACGGGACAGGGACTGGCTACACCTTC. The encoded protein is CASSDGTGTGYTF.

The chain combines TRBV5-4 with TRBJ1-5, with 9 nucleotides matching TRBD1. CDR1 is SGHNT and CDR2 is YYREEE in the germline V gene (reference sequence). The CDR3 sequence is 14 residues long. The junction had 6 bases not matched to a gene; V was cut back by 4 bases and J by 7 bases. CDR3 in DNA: TGTGCCAGCAGCGAACAGGGGGCGAAGCAGCCCCAGCATTTT. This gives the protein CASSEQGAKQPQHF.